One sample yielded the 25 T cell receptor beta chains listed below, sequenced in a study of cytomegalovirus exposure and HLA in healthy donors. A multiplex PCR was run with 60 Vbeta primers and 13 Jbeta primers. The repertoire was sequenced with immunoSEQ multiplex PCR; TCRdb's copy has only in-frame clones and lacks some. The sample contains more than 150,000 clones, more than 75% of which appear only once. Sequenced: PBMCs. These receptors all stem from a middle-aged man in good health and CMV-seronegative.

The rearrangement links TRBV5-1 to TRBJ2-5; TRBD2 agrees at 10 bases. CDR3 size: 17 residues. CDR1 is SGHRS, CDR2 YFSETQ, per germline. V gave up 3 bases and J gave up 2 bases; unmatched junction bases: 10. Here the CDR3 DNA reads TGCGCCAGCAGCTCGTCCGTGATAGCGGGGGGACAAGAGACCCAGTACTTC. Its translation is CASSSSVIAGGQETQYF.

This clone turned up a few times. This chain uses TRBV7-2 with TRBJ2-7; D is undetermined. The germline V gene has CDR1 SGHTA and CDR2 FQGNSA. Trimming cost V 0 bases and J 2 bases, with 5 bases left between them. The CDR3 runs 13 residues. CDR3 DNA sequence: TGTGCCAGCAGCTTAGCCGGTACCTACGAGCAGTACTTC. This translates into CASSLAGTYEQYF.

The rearrangement joins TRBV10-3 to TRBJ2-1; D not certain. Germline CDR1 reads ENHRY; CDR2 reads SYGVKD. Trimming cost V 3 bases and J 0 bases, with 6 bases left between them. CDR3 length: 14 residues. CDR3 protein: CAISDLNSYNEQFF. CDR3 sequence (DNA): TGTGCCATCAGTGATCTTAACTCCTACAATGAGCAGTTCTTC.

V gene TRBV4-3 combines with J gene TRBJ1-5, with D uncertain. Germline CDR1 is LGHNA and CDR2 is YSLEER. Trimming removed 2 bases at V and 3 bases at J, with 5 bases between. The CDR3 loop spans 13 amino acids. The CDR3 reads CASSQFSNQPQHF. The CDR3 DNA reads as TGCGCCAGCAGCCAATTCTCCAATCAGCCCCAGCATTTT.

The rearrangement uses TRBV7-3 and TRBJ2-3, with TRBD2 as a possible D gene (5 bases). Germline assignment: CDR1 SGHTA and CDR2 FQGTGA. The V gene lost 2 bases and the J gene lost 8 bases, with 14 bases spanning the gap. This CDR3 contains 14 residues. CDR3 nucleotide sequence: TGTGCCAGCAGCTTATATCGGGGTTCGGCTACGCAGTATTTT. Amino acids: CASSLYRGSATQYF. The whole variable domain, remainder taken from reference TRBV7-3 and TRBJ2-3, is GAGVSQTPSNKVTEKGKYVELRCDPISGHTALYWYRQSLGQGPEFLIYFQGTGAADDSGLPNDRFFAVRPEGSVSTLKIQRTERGDSAVYLCASSLYRGSATQYFGPGTRLTVL.

The rearrangement joins TRBV9 to TRBJ2-5, with 8 bases aligning to TRBD1. The CDR3 extends over 15 amino acids. Germline CDR1 and CDR2: SGDLS and YYNGEE. V lost 3 bases, J lost 2 bases, and 6 bases stayed unmatched. The DNA of the CDR3 is TGTGCCAGCAGCGCCACTAACAGGGGGCAAGAGACCCAGTACTTC. Its protein is CASSATNRGQETQYF.

V and J are TRBV29-1 and TRBJ2-1; D perhaps matches TRBD2 (6 bases). Germline CDR1 and CDR2: SQVTM and ANQGSEA. This CDR3 region has 13 residues. Trimming cost V 6 bases and J 7 bases, with 16 bases left between them. CDR3 in amino acids: CSVLGRGGNEQFF. Written as DNA, the CDR3 is TGCAGCGTCCTTGGGCGCGGAGGGAATGAGCAGTTCTTC.

This rearrangement joins TRBV5-6 to TRBJ2-1; possibly TRBD2 for D (5 bases). V lost 0 bases and J lost 4, with 8 bases in between. The CDR3 spans 14 residues. From germline, CDR1 is SGHDT and CDR2 YYEEEE. The CDR3 sequence is CASSLERGYNEQFF. The CDR3 DNA is TGTGCCAGCAGCTTGGAACGGGGATACAATGAGCAGTTCTTC.

The rearrangement uses TRBV30 and TRBJ1-1, with a possible D match to TRBD1 (6 bases). The CDR3 runs 15 residues. V shed 3 bases and J shed 1 base, with 15 bases lying between them. Per germline, CDR1 GTSNPN and CDR2 SVGIG (reference sequence). The CDR3 coding sequence is TGTGCCTGGAGCCGTCCTGGGACACCGAACACTGAAGCTTTCTTT. This encodes CAWSRPGTPNTEAFF. Full variable domain (rest looked up from reference TRBV30 and TRBJ1-1): SQTIHQWPATLVQPVGSPLSLECTVEGTSNPNLYWYRQAAGRGLQLLFYSVGIGQISSEVPQNLSASRPQDRQFILSSKKLLLSDSGFYLCAWSRPGTPNTEAFFGQGTRLTVV.

The chain carries TRBV28 and TRBJ1-1; weak D call: TRBD1 (6 bases). This CDR3 is built from 12 residues. Per germline, CDR1 MDHEN and CDR2 SYDVKM. V lost 4 bases to trimming and J lost 6 bases, with 9 bases between them. CDR3 coding DNA: TGTGCCAGCAGTTACAGGGTCCCTGAAGCTTTCTTT. Translation gives CASSYRVPEAFF.

This chain connects TRBV5-1 to TRBJ2-5; 14 bases fit TRBD2. This CDR3 comprises 16 residues. V shed 4 bases and J 5 bases; nucleotides not matched to a gene: 7. The V gene's germline CDR1 is SGHRS and CDR2 YFSETQ. CDR3 DNA sequence: TGCGCCAGCAGCCCCATGAGACTAGCGGGAGGGGAGACCCAGTACTTC. Its protein is CASSPMRLAGGETQYF.

The J gene is TRBJ2-1, the V gene TRBV7-9; 10 bases are shared with TRBD2. From germline, CDR1 is SEHNR and CDR2 FQNEAQ (reference sequence). The junction had 7 bases not matched to a gene; V was cut back by 3 bases and J by 8 bases. The CDR3 spans 15 residues. The CDR3 is CASSFLSGREDEQFF. The CDR3 region has the DNA TGTGCCAGCAGCTTTCTCAGCGGGAGGGAGGATGAGCAGTTCTTC.

This rearrangement joins TRBV28 to TRBJ2-2; D is perhaps TRBD2 (6 bases). Trimming stripped 2 bases from V and 4 bases from J, with 11 bases between. Germline CDR1 is MDHEN and CDR2 is SYDVKM. The CDR3 consists of 15 residues. This CDR3 reads CASSLASESTGELFF. The DNA of the CDR3 is TGTGCCAGCAGTTTAGCTAGCGAGAGCACCGGGGAGCTGTTTTTT.

The V gene is TRBV7-8, the J gene TRBJ2-2; TRBD2 agrees at 11 bases. The CDR3 sequence is 15 residues long. Germline V gene lookup returns CDR1 SGHVS and CDR2 FQNEAQ. Trimming at V came to 6 bases and at J to 7 bases, leaving 7 bases not matched to a gene. The CDR3 DNA reads as TGTGCCAGCAGACCACTAGCGGGGGTACGCGGGGAGCTGTTTTTT. Translating it yields CASRPLAGVRGELFF.

The chain joins TRBV7-2 to TRBJ1-5, with D perhaps TRBD1 (6 bases). The V gene's germline CDR1 is SGHTA and CDR2 FQGNSA. CDR3 length: 14 residues. Trimming took 5 bases from V and 3 from J, leaving 11 bases between them. In DNA form, the CDR3 reads TGTGCCAGCAGCAAGACAGGTTTCAATCAGCCCCAGCATTTT. Its protein product is CASSKTGFNQPQHF.

V is TRBV6-5 and J is TRBJ1-2, with 7 bases fitting TRBD1. The CDR3 spans 14 residues. Germline V CDR1 and CDR2: MNHEY, SVGAGI. V lost 5 bases, J lost 2 bases, and 5 bases stayed unmatched. The CDR3 DNA is TGTGCCAGCAGTCCCCTCAGGGGGAACTATGGCTACACCTTC. This translates into CASSPLRGNYGYTF.

The chain joins TRBV19 to TRBJ2-5; TRBD2 matches at 11 bases. The CDR3 is made up of 15 amino acids. V dropped 5 bases and J dropped 5; count of bases not matched to a gene: 7. Germline V gives CDR1 LNHDA, CDR2 SQIVND (reference sequence). CDR3 sequence: CASSFLSGRGETQYF. In nucleotides, the CDR3 is TGTGCCAGTAGTTTTCTTAGCGGGAGGGGGGAGACCCAGTACTTC.

This clone has a single count. The rearrangement uses TRBV28 and TRBJ1-2, with TRBD1 identical over 11 bases. CDR1 and CDR2 from the germline V gene are MDHEN and SYDVKM. V lost 4 bases and J lost 7; bases outside the gene matches: 5. CDR3 length: 14 amino acids. CDR3 in amino acids: CASSSGQGGGGYTF. CDR3 sequence (DNA): TGTGCCAGCAGTTCGGGACAGGGGGGGGGTGGCTACACCTTC.

The CDR3 nucleotides read TGTGCCAGCAGTTACTCGTCAGGGCTCGGAGACTATGGCTACACCTTC. It codes for CASSYSSGLGDYGYTF. The gene calls are TRBV6-5 and TRBJ1-2; TRBD1 might be the D (5 bases). The V and J ends lost 0 bases and 3 bases respectively, with 14 bases between them. Germline V gene lookup returns CDR1 MNHEY and CDR2 SVGAGI. This CDR3 region has 16 residues.

The rearrangement joins TRBV27 to TRBJ2-5; D unresolved. The germline V gene has CDR1 MNHEY and CDR2 SMNVEV (reference sequence). The CDR3 consists of 15 residues. V lost 3 bases and J lost 2, with 13 bases in between. CDR3 bases: TGTGCCAGCAGTTTTGGAGTAGAAGAACAAGAGACCCAGTACTTC. This codes for CASSFGVEEQETQYF.

The gene calls are TRBV5-4 and TRBJ2-3, with D unresolved. CDR1 and CDR2 (germline): SGHNT, YYREEE (reference sequence). Between the trimmed V and J ends, which lost 4 bases and 2 bases, there was a span of 2 bases. This CDR3 is built from 11 residues. CDR3: CASSLTDTQYF. DNA of the CDR3: TGTGCCAGCAGCCTCACAGATACGCAGTATTTT.

V and J are TRBV7-3 and TRBJ2-2, with a weak D call TRBD2 (5 bases). Deletions cut 5 bases from V and 6 bases from J, with 19 bases between. The CDR3 totals 16 residues. CDR1 and CDR2 (germline): SGHTA, FQGTGA. CDR3 region: CASSQTGVVGSGELFF. CDR3 DNA: TGTGCCAGCAGCCAAACCGGGGTTGTGGGATCCGGGGAGCTGTTTTTT.

The chain joins TRBV11-2 to TRBJ2-2, with D possibly being TRBD2 (5 bases). The CDR3 is 15 amino acids. The V gene lost 2 bases and the J gene lost 7 bases, with 14 bases spanning the gap. Per germline, CDR1 SGHAT and CDR2 FQNNGV. The CDR3 region has the DNA TGTGCCAGCAGCTTACTGACTAACCTAGGCGGGGAGCTGTTTTTT. This encodes CASSLLTNLGGELFF.

The chain combines TRBV5-1 with TRBJ2-7, with 8 positions matching TRBD1. Per the germline V gene, CDR1 is SGHRS and CDR2 is YFSETQ. The CDR3 loop spans 19 amino acids. The trim removed 3 bases at V and 2 bases at J, leaving 19 bases unmatched. Written as DNA, the CDR3 is TGCGCCAGCAGCTCCCTACCGGGACAGGCCACCCTTTATCCCTACGAGCAGTACTTC. Translating gives CASSSLPGQATLYPYEQYF.

The rearrangement joins TRBV27 to TRBJ2-3, with D unclear. V lost 3 bases and J lost 4, with 8 bases in between. Germline V gene lookup returns CDR1 MNHEY and CDR2 SMNVEV (reference sequence). The CDR3 runs to 13 residues. CDR3 coding DNA: TGTGCCAGCAGTTTCAGACTGTCAGATACGCAGTATTTT. Translating gives CASSFRLSDTQYF.